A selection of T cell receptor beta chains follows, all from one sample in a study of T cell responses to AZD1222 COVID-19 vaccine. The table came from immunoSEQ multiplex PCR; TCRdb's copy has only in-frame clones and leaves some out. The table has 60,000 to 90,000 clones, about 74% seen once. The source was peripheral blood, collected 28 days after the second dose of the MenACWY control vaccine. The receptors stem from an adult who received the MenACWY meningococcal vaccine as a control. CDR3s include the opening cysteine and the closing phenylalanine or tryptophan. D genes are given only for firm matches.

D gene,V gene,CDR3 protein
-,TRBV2,CASSVSGRNYNEQFF
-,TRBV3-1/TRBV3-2,CASSQVPGNSGNTIYF
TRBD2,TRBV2,CASRVVGGPNEQYF
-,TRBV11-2,CASSLDIRSYGYTF
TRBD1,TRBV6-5,CASTGDRANEKLFF
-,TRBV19,CASSRQILNTGELFF
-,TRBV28,CASSTPNRAGYITDTQYF
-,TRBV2,CASRRDPGTDTQYF
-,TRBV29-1,CSVAYPQGWQYF
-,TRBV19,CASSPGRRSSGNTIYF
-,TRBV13,CASSQNKNTEAFF
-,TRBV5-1,CASSLEPPVNSPLHF
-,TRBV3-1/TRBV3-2,CASSQAPQDGGRGYTF
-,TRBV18,CASSRTSTGELFF
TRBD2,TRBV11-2,CASSLVGGAPTGELFF
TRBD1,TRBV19,CASSSTARGSGANVLTF